A single sample is the source of the 22 T cell receptor beta chains below, sequenced in a study of cytomegalovirus exposure and HLA in healthy donors. The study ran its PCR with 60 Vbeta and 13 Jbeta primers. TCRdb's table, derived via immunoSEQ multiplex PCR, lists solely in-frame clones and lacks some. The repertoire includes fewer than 200,000 clones, more than 85% of them detected once, and roughly 0.24% sits in the top ten. The specimen sequenced was PBMCs. These receptor sequences come from a girl less than two years old in good health and CMV-seronegative.

Concerning this clone: The junction and the germline gene differ at one end; a read error may be behind it. This sequence joins TRBV2 and TRBJ2-5; 10 bases align to TRBD2. The germline CDR1 and CDR2 sequences are SNHLY and FYNNEI. The CDR3 extends over 12 amino acids. CDR3 DNA: TGTGCCAGCAGTGAAATGAGCGGGGGGGCCGACTTC. Residues: CASSEMSGGADF.

The V call is TRBV27, the J call TRBJ2-5; D is unresolved. The end of the DNA is better explained by TRBJ2-7, so the J call may be wrong. The CDR3 is 13 residues long. Per germline, CDR1 MNHEY and CDR2 SMNVEV (reference sequence). The CDR3 protein is CASSSQAPYEQYF. CDR3 in DNA: TGTGCCAGCAGTTCTCAGGCGCCCTACGAGCAGTACTTC.

The rearrangement joins TRBV2 to TRBJ2-7; 7 bases agree with TRBD1. Trimming took 6 bases from V and 4 from J; bases not matched to a gene: 3. Germline V CDR1 and CDR2: SNHLY, FYNNEI. This CDR3 comprises 12 residues. CDR3 region: CASRARGYEQYF. The CDR3 DNA is TGTGCCAGCAGGGCCAGGGGGTACGAGCAGTACTTC.

The rearrangement joins TRBV5-1 to TRBJ2-1; D gene ambiguous. Germline-derived CDR1 and CDR2 are SGHRS and YFSETQ. The V gene lost 0 bases and the J gene lost 3 bases, with 10 bases spanning the gap. The CDR3 runs 15 residues. DNA of the CDR3: TGCGCCAGCAGCTTGGTTAATGCGGTCTACAATGAGCAGTTCTTC. Translated, it gives CASSLVNAVYNEQFF.

The V and J genes are TRBV19 and TRBJ2-1; 16 nucleotides align to TRBD2. The CDR3 covers 20 residues. CDR1 and CDR2 (germline): LNHDA, SQIVND (reference sequence). After removal of 4 bases from V and 3 bases from J, the junction contained 12 bases not matched to a gene. The CDR3 region is CASSNVIRGLAGGNYNEQFF. The CDR3, as DNA: TGTGCCAGTAGTAATGTAATCCGGGGACTAGCGGGAGGGAACTACAATGAGCAGTTCTTC. Drawing the rest from reference TRBV19 and TRBJ2-1, the complete variable domain is DGGITQSPKYLFRKEGQNVTLSCEQNLNHDAMYWYRQDPGQGLRLIYYSQIVNDFQKGDIAEGYSVSREKKESFPLTVTSAQKNPTAFYLCASSNVIRGLAGGNYNEQFFGPGTRLTVL.

The V gene is TRBV7-9, the J gene TRBJ2-3, with D possibly matching TRBD1 (5 bases). The V gene lost 6 bases and the J gene lost 1 base, with 17 bases spanning the gap. CDR3 length: 16 amino acids. In germline, CDR1 is SEHNR, CDR2 FQNEAQ (reference sequence). This CDR3 is CASSYVAGRGTDTQYF. The CDR3 region has the DNA TGTGCCAGCAGTTACGTTGCAGGGCGAGGCACAGATACGCAGTATTTT. Looking up the rest from reference TRBV7-9 and TRBJ2-3 gives the full variable domain: DTGVSQNPRHKITKRGQNVTFRCDPISEHNRLYWYRQTLGQGPEFLTYFQNEAQLEKSRLLSDRFSAERPKGSFSTLEIQRTEQGDSAMYLCASSYVAGRGTDTQYFGPGTRLTVL.

CDR3 in DNA: TGTGCCAGCAGCGCGACAGGCGCAAACTACGAGCAGTACTTC. Translation: CASSATGANYEQYF. The rearrangement joins TRBV2 to TRBJ2-7; weak D call: TRBD1 (6 bases). The CDR3 contains 14 residues. In germline, CDR1 is SNHLY, CDR2 FYNNEI. The V and J ends lost 6 bases and 3 bases respectively, with 15 bases between them.

This chain connects TRBV10-3 to TRBJ2-3; 7 bases fit TRBD1. With 6 bases clipped from V and 6 bases from J, the junction kept 3 bases outside the gene matches. The CDR3 runs to 12 residues. Germline V lookup: CDR1 ENHRY, CDR2 SYGVKD. CDR3 DNA: TGTGCCATCAGAACAGGGGCCGATACGCAGTATTTT. Protein: CAIRTGADTQYF.

V usage is TRBV2 and J usage is TRBJ2-7; D unresolved. The CDR3 is 13 residues long. Trimming shortened V by 7 bases and J by 4 bases, and 14 bases separated the two germline ends. Germline V gene sequence: CDR1 SNHLY, CDR2 FYNNEI. As DNA, the CDR3 is TGTGCCAGCACCCGACTGTGGGTTTACGAGCAGTACTTC. Protein product: CASTRLWVYEQYF.

The CDR3 is CAWLLSGNTEAFF. CDR3 in DNA: TGTGCCTGGCTCCTCAGTGGGAACACTGAAGCTTTCTTT. This rearrangement joins TRBV30 to TRBJ1-1; no clear D. The germline V and J ends were trimmed by 5 bases and 1 base, with 11 bases remaining between them. Germline V gives CDR1 GTSNPN, CDR2 SVGIG (reference sequence). The CDR3 is made up of 13 amino acids.

The gene calls are TRBV27 and TRBJ2-7, with 7 bases identical to TRBD1. Germline V lookup: CDR1 MNHEY, CDR2 SMNVEV (reference sequence). After removal of 5 bases from V and 0 bases from J, the junction contained 16 bases not matched to a gene. The CDR3 contains 18 residues. The CDR3 nucleotides read TGTGCCAGCAGTCCTGCGACAGGGAAGAAGGGGACCTCCTACGAGCAGTACTTC. As protein: CASSPATGKKGTSYEQYF.

V is TRBV13 and J is TRBJ2-4; 9 bases align to TRBD2. The junction had 11 bases not matched to a gene; V was cut back by 5 bases and J by 3 bases. Germline loops: CDR1 PRHDT, CDR2 FYEKMQ (reference sequence). The CDR3 runs 17 residues. The CDR3 spells CASSHEGGGAFKNIQYF. DNA for the CDR3: TGTGCCAGCAGCCACGAGGGCGGGGGGGCTTTCAAAAACATTCAGTACTTC.

This chain connects TRBV4-3 to TRBJ2-5; TRBD2 matches 10 bases. Germline lookup yields CDR1 LGHNA and CDR2 YSLEER. Trimming at V came to 1 base and at J to 4 bases, leaving 6 bases not matched to a gene. This CDR3 has 16 amino acids. CDR3 nucleotides: TGCGCCAGCAGCCAAGTATACCGGACTAGCGGAGAGACCCAGTACTTC. Translation: CASSQVYRTSGETQYF.

This chain connects TRBV30 to TRBJ1-5; 9 nucleotides agree with TRBD1. The CDR3 is made up of 15 amino acids. V lost 2 bases, J lost 6 bases, and 8 bases stayed unmatched. Germline V gene lookup returns CDR1 GTSNPN and CDR2 SVGIG (reference sequence). The CDR3 nucleotides read TGTGCCTGGAGTCGAACGGACAGGGGATCTCAGCCCCAGCATTTT. Its protein is CAWSRTDRGSQPQHF.

The chain combines TRBV7-8 with TRBJ1-5; D is perhaps TRBD1 (5 bases). The CDR3 runs 15 residues. V was pared by 0 bases and J by 5 bases, with 11 bases between. Germline V gives CDR1 SGHVS, CDR2 FQNEAQ. In DNA, the CDR3 is TGTGCCAGCAGCTTAGCGGGAGGGACTCATCAGCCCCAGCATTTT. This encodes CASSLAGGTHQPQHF.

The chain couples TRBV6-5 to TRBJ2-5; TRBD1 matches at 10 bases. J gave up 5 bases and V 0 bases, and 3 bases lay outside the gene matches. Germline lookup yields CDR1 MNHEY and CDR2 SVGAGI. The CDR3 covers 15 residues. CDR3: CASSYSGQGSETQYF. CDR3 coding DNA: TGTGCCAGCAGTTACTCGGGACAGGGGTCGGAGACCCAGTACTTC.

This rearrangement joins TRBV7-2 to TRBJ1-1, with D tentatively TRBD1 (5 bases). CDR3 size: 16 residues. Germline V gives CDR1 SGHTA, CDR2 FQGNSA. The V gene lost 1 base and the J gene lost 0 bases, with 12 bases spanning the gap. The CDR3 spells CASSLVGGGMNTEAFF. In DNA form, the CDR3 reads TGTGCCAGCAGCTTAGTCGGTGGGGGGATGAACACTGAAGCTTTCTTT.

The V call is TRBV7-9, the J call TRBJ1-6, with D maybe TRBD1 (5 bases). Germline V lookup: CDR1 SEHNR, CDR2 FQNEAQ (reference sequence). Between the trimmed V and J ends, which lost 0 bases and 0 bases, there was a span of 12 bases. This CDR3 contains 18 residues. The CDR3 protein is CASSLAKERGSYNSPLHF. The CDR3 DNA sequence: TGTGCCAGCAGCTTAGCGAAGGAAAGGGGCTCCTATAATTCACCCCTCCACTTT.

Notes on this clone: One end of the junction fails to match germline, which may point to a read error. The genes are TRBV7-9 and TRBJ2-3, with 9 bases lining up with TRBD2. In germline, CDR1 is SEHNR, CDR2 FQNEAQ (reference sequence). CDR3 length equals 17 residues. CDR3 in amino acids: CSSSLATGTSPTDTQYF. The CDR3 DNA reads TGTTCCAGCAGCTTAGCAACAGGGACTAGCCCTACAGATACGCAGTATTTT.

The chain links TRBV7-9 to TRBJ1-1; TRBD1 might be the D (5 bases). Between the trimmed V and J ends, which lost 5 bases and 1 base, there was a span of 8 bases. Germline loops: CDR1 SEHNR, CDR2 FQNEAQ (reference sequence). The CDR3 totals 13 residues. CDR3 nucleotides: TGTGCCAGCAGCGTACAGGAGAACACTGAAGCTTTCTTT. It translates to CASSVQENTEAFF.

The rearrangement joins TRBV5-8 to TRBJ2-6, with D unresolved. This CDR3 spans 16 amino acids. Germline values: CDR1 SGHTS, CDR2 YDEGEE. Trimming cost V 4 bases and J 1 base, with 12 bases left between them. DNA for the CDR3: TGTGCCAGCAGCCCCCGGAGTATTTCTGGGGCCAACGTCCTGACTTTC. The encoded protein is CASSPRSISGANVLTF.

The chain employs TRBV2 and TRBJ1-5, with 10 bases matching TRBD1. Germline V gene lookup returns CDR1 SNHLY and CDR2 FYNNEI. The junction had 1 base not matched to a gene; V was cut back by 1 base and J by 4 bases. The CDR3 is 15 amino acids. This CDR3 is CASSEGQGANQPQHF. DNA for the CDR3: TGTGCCAGCAGTGAAGGACAGGGGGCGAATCAGCCCCAGCATTTT. The variable domain in full, with the rest retrieved from reference TRBV2 and TRBJ1-5, is EPEVTQTPSHQVTQMGQEVILRCVPISNHLYFYWYRQILGQKVEFLVSFYNNEISEKSEIFDDQFSVERPDGSNFTLKIRSTKLEDSAMYFCASSEGQGANQPQHFGDGTRLSIL.